This TCR beta chain derives from a study of T cell clones after liver transplantation. Study details: Immunosuppression withdrawal was tried within 2 years after liver transplantation in this trial.

Trimming removed 10 bases from V and 6 bases from J, with 9 bases in between. This CDR3 has 11 amino acids. The V gene's germline CDR1 is SEHNR and CDR2 FQNEAQ (reference sequence). Study outcomes and limitations: Graft donor-reactive T cells may have migrated into the graft rather than being deleted. Donor-reactive sequences fell more than third party-reactive ones, suggesting partial deletion.

TCRdb keeps only in-frame clones here, not all; method: immunoSEQ multiplex PCR. The sample yields about 18,000 clones, 88% seen once. Concerning this clone itself: Its specificity is not known.

The chain combines TRBV7-9 with TRBJ2-2; unclear D gene. This clonotype was sampled from a human donor who received a liver transplant. The input for sequencing was CD8+ T cells from blood, taken before liver transplant. The CDR3 is CANTLAGELFF. As DNA, the CDR3 is TGTGCCAACACATTGGCCGGGGAGCTGTTTTTT.